A selection of T cell receptor beta chains follows, all from one sample in a study of OX40 agonist ivuxolimab in advanced cancers. Here immunoSEQ multiplex PCR was the method, and the copy in TCRdb shows in-frame clones only, minus some. The sample records 78,000 or so clones, 88% being singletons. Sequencing used CD4+ or CD8+ T cells sorted from blood, obtained in a trial of the OX40 agonist ivuxolimab. The receptors were sampled from an adult with an advanced solid tumor such as melanoma, head and neck, liver or kidney cancer. Each CDR3 is given with its conserved first and last residue. The D gene is left open where the match is weak. The size field is filled for only some rows; it gives once, few, many or a size class.

d_gene	j_gene	abundance	v_gene	CDR3nt	CDR3aa
TRBD1	TRBJ1-5	.	TRBV19	TGTGCCAGTAACCCCCCCGACAGGGACACAGGTCAGCCCCAGCATTTT	CASNPPDRDTGQPQHF
TRBD2	TRBJ2-7	.	TRBV29-1	TGCAGCGTGGGCGGGGGAGGCGAGCAGTACTTC	CSVGGGGEQYF
TRBD2	TRBJ2-1	.	TRBV10-1	TGCGCCAGCAGTGAGTCGGGCGGGGGGTCCTACAATGAGCAGTTCTTC	CASSESGGGSYNEQFF
TRBD1	TRBJ1-1	.	TRBV5-1	TGCGCCAGCAGCTTGGAGTGGGACAGGGCCGAAGCTTTCTTT	CASSLEWDRAEAFF
.	TRBJ1-1	.	TRBV30	TGTGCCTGGAGTGACCCGGGTCAACTAAAGGGGACTGAAGCTTTCTTT	CAWSDPGQLKGTEAFF
.	TRBJ2-5	.	TRBV9	TGTGCCAGCAGCGTAGCCCAGCGGGAAGAGACCCAGTACTTC	CASSVAQREETQYF
.	TRBJ2-2	.	TRBV5-1	TGCGCCAGCAGCCCTGACAGTTACACCGGGGAGCTGTTTTTT	CASSPDSYTGELFF
TRBD1	TRBJ1-1	.	TRBV9	TGTGCCAGCAGCCTACGACAGGGGACTGAAGCTTTCTTT	CASSLRQGTEAFF
.	TRBJ2-7	.	TRBV6-6	TGTGCCAGCAGTTACAAACAGCTCTCCTACGAGCAGTACTTC	CASSYKQLSYEQYF
.	TRBJ1-5	.	TRBV19	TGTGCCAGTACCCTCGGCCCTTATAGCAATCAGCCCCAGCATTTT	CASTLGPYSNQPQHF
TRBD1	TRBJ2-3	.	TRBV19	TGTGCCAGTAGCCGGACAGGCCCCACAGATACGCAGTATTTT	CASSRTGPTDTQYF
.	TRBJ1-4	.	TRBV7-6	TGTGCCAGCAGCTTAGAGTGGGGGCGGAGTGAAAAACTGTTTTTT	CASSLEWGRSEKLFF
TRBD1	TRBJ2-7	.	TRBV18	TGTGCCAGCTCACGGACAGGGGGGTCCTACGAGCAGTACTTC	CASSRTGGSYEQYF
TRBD1	TRBJ1-1	.	TRBV5-5	TGTGCCAGCAGCTGGGGACAGGACACTGAAGCTTTCTTT	CASSWGQDTEAFF
.	TRBJ2-3	.	TRBV7-3	TGTGCCAGCAGCTTATTAGGGGACGATGCGCAGTATTTT	CASSLLGDDAQYF
.	TRBJ1-2	.	TRBV5-8	TGTGCCAGCAGCAGGATGGTCTCGGACTATGGCTACACCTTC	CASSRMVSDYGYTF
TRBD1	TRBJ2-1	.	TRBV11-1	TGTGCCAGCAGCTCCCAGCGACAGGGACGGGGTAAGCAGTTCTTC	CASSSQRQGRGKQFF
TRBD2	TRBJ2-3	.	TRBV19	TGTGCCAGTAGTAGGACTAGCGGGGGGCCGAGATCAGATACGCAGTATTTT	CASSRTSGGPRSDTQYF
.	TRBJ2-3	few	TRBV19	TGTGCCAGTAGTAGGGGGACTGACACAGATACGCAGTATTTT	CASSRGTDTDTQYF
.	TRBJ1-1	once	TRBV6-5	TGTGCCAGCAGCTGGGCGGTGGGCACTGAAGCTTTCTTT	CASSWAVGTEAFF
.	TRBJ1-2	medium-sized	TRBV5-6	TGTGCCAGCAGCCGAGACGGTCCCTATGGCTACACCTTC	CASSRDGPYGYTF
TRBD1	TRBJ2-7	.	TRBV19	TGTGCCAGTACGGACAGGGGACGGCAAGACGAGCAGTACTTC	CASTDRGRQDEQYF
.	TRBJ2-1	.	TRBV18	TGTGCCAGCTCAGAAAGGGCTATCGACAATGAGCAGTTCTTC	CASSERAIDNEQFF
TRBD2	TRBJ2-1	.	TRBV7-9	TGTGCCAGCAGCGTAACTAGCGGGGGGCGTGTGAATGAGCAGTTCTTC	CASSVTSGGRVNEQFF
.	TRBJ1-1	.	TRBV29-1	TGCAGCGTCCGGGCTAGGAACACTGAAGCTTTCTTT	CSVRARNTEAFF
.	TRBJ1-3	.	TRBV4-1	TGCGCCAGTCCCCCCCGGGGGGCCCCTGGAAACACCATATATTTT	CASPPRGAPGNTIYF
.	TRBJ1-1	few	TRBV19	TGTGCCAGTAGTATAGTGGAAGGGAGGAGAGCTGAAGCTTTCTTT	CASSIVEGRRAEAFF
.	TRBJ1-2	.	TRBV5-6	TGTGCCAGCAGCCCCGACCAGTTTGGCTACACCTTC	CASSPDQFGYTF
.	TRBJ1-2	.	TRBV29-1	TGCAGCGGTCAGGGCGGCACTGGCTACACCTTC	CSGQGGTGYTF